This T cell receptor (beta chain) stems from a study of blood T cell repertoires in COVID-19. Study-level background: Acute-phase and convalescent COVID-19 samples originated in the United States, Italy and Spain. Sources were T cells, B-cell-depleted T cells, or PBMCs; the material itself was cDNA or gDNA.

The CDR3 covers 15 residues. CDR1 is LGHDT and CDR2 is YNNKEL in the germline V gene (reference sequence). With 6 bases removed from V and 2 bases from J, the gap between germline ends came to 16 bases. In the study's own analysis: The assay estimated nucleated cells by amplifying reference gene primers. Profiling relied on immunoSEQ multiplex PCR, and the TCRdb table lists in-frame clones only, not all of them. The D gene and trimming were derived from the DNA, and the V and J assignments and clone size from that table. The sample consists of nearly 95,000 clones, roughly 85% of them appearing once.

The sample taken for sequencing was peripheral blood. The rearrangement uses TRBV3-1 (or the pseudogene TRBV3-2) and TRBJ2-5; D possibly corresponds to TRBD1 (5 bases). The source of this sequence is a human donor in a cohort sampled during active COVID-19. DNA of the CDR3: TGTGCCAGCAGTCTGGCGGATAACAGGCAAGAGACCCAGTACTTC. Protein product: CASSLADNRQETQYF.